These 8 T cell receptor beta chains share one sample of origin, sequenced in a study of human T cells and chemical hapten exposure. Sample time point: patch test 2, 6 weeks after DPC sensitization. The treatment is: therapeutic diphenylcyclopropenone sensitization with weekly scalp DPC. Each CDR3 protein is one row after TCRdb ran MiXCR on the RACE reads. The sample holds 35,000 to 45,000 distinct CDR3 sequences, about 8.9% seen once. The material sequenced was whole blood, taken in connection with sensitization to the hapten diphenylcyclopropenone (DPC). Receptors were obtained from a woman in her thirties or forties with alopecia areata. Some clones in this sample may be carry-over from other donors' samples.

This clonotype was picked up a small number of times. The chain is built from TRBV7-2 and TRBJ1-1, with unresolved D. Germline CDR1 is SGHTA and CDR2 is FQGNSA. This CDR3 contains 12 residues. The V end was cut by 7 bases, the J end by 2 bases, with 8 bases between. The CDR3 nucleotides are TGTGCCAGCAACCGACGAAACACTGAAGCTTTCTTT. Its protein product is CASNRRNTEAFF. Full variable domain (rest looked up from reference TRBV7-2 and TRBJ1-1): GAGVSQSPSNKVTEKGKDVELRCDPISGHTALYWYRQSLGQGLEFLIYFQGNSAPDKSGLPSDRFSAERTGGSVSTLTIQRTQQEDSAVYLCASNRRNTEAFFGQGTRLTVV.

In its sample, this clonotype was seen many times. CDR3 sequence reads: CASDERGTDTQYF. CDR3 nucleotides: TGTGCCAGCGATGAGAGGGGCACAGATACGCAGTATTTT. The V call is TRBV12-3 or TRBV12-4, the J call TRBJ2-3, with D perhaps matching TRBD2 (5 bases). Trimming removed 8 bases at V and 1 base at J, with 10 bases between. The CDR3 is 13 residues long.

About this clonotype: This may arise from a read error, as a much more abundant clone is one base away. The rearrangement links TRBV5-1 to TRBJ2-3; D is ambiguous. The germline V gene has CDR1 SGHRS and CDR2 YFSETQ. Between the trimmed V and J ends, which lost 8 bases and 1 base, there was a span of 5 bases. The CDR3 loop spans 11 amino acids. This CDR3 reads CASRGTDTQYF. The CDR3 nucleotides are TGCGCCAGTAGAGGCACAGATACGCAGTATTTT. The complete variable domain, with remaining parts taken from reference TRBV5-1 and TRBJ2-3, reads KAGVTQTPRYLIKTRGQQVTLSCSPISGHRSVSWYQQTPGQGLQFLFEYFSETQRNKGNFPGRFSGRQFSNSRSEMNVSTLELGDSALYLCASRGTDTQYFGPGTRLTVL.

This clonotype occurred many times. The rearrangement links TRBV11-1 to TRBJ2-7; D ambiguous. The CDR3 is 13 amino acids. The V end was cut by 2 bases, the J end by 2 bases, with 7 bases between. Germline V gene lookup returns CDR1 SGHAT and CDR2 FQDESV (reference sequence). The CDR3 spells CASSLKPTYEQYF. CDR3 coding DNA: TGTGCCAGCAGCTTAAAACCAACCTACGAGCAGTACTTC.

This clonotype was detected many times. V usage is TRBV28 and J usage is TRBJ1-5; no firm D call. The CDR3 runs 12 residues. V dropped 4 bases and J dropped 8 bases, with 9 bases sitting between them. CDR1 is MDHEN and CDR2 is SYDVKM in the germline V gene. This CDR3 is CASSSGPEPQHF. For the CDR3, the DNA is TGTGCCAGCAGTTCAGGTCCGGAGCCCCAGCATTTT.

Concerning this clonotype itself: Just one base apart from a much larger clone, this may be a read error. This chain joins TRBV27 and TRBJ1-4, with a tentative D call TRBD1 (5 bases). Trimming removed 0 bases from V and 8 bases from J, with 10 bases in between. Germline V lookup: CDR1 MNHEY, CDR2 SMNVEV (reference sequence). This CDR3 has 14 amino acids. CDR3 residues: CASSLSSRAEKLFF. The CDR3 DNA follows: TGTGCCAGCAGTTTATCTAGCAGGGCGGAAAAACTGTTTTTT.

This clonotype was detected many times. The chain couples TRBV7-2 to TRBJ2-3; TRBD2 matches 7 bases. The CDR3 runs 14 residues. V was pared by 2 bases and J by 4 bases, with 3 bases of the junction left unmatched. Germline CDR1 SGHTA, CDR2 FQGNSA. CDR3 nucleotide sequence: TGTGCCAGCAGCTTAAGACTAGCCGCAGATACGCAGTATTTT. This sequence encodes CASSLRLAADTQYF.

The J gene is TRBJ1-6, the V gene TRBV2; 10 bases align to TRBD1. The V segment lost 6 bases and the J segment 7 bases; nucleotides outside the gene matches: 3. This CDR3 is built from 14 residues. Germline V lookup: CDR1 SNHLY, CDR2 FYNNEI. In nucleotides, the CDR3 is TGTGCCAGCAGGGGGGACAGGGGAAATTCACCCCTCCACTTT. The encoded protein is CASRGDRGNSPLHF.